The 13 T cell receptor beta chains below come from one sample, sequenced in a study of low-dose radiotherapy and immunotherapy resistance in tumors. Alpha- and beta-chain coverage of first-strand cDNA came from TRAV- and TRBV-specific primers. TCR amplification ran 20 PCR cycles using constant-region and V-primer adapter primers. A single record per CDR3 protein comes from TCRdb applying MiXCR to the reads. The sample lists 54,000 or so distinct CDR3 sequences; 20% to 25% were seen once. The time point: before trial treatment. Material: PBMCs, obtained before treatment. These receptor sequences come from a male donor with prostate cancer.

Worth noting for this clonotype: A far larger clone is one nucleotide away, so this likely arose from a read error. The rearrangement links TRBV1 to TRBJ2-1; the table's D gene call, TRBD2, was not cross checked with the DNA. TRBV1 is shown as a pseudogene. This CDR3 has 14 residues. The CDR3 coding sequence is TGCGCCAGCAGCCTACCGGGACTCCACACTGAGCAGTTCTTC. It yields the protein CASSLPGLHTEQFF.

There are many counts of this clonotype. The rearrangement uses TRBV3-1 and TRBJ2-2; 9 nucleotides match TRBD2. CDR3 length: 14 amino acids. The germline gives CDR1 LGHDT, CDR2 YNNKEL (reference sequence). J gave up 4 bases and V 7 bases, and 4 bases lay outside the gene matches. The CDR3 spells CASNTLAGTGELFF. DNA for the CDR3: TGTGCCAGCAACACACTAGCGGGCACCGGGGAGCTGTTTTTT.

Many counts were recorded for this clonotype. CDR3 residues: CASRTGAYNQPQHF. The DNA for the CDR3 is TGTGCCAGCCGGACAGGGGCATACAATCAGCCCCAGCATTTT. The genes are TRBV6-2 or TRBV6-3 and TRBJ1-5; 9 nucleotides agree with TRBD1. V lost 8 bases, J lost 3 bases, and 5 bases stayed unmatched. Germline CDR1 and CDR2: MNHEY and SVGEGT. The CDR3 runs to 14 residues.

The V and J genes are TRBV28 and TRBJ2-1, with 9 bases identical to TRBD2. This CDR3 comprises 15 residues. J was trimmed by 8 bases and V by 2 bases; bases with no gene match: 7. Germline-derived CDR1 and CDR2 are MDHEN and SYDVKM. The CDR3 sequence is CASSLVVSGSYEQFF. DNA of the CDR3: TGTGCCAGCAGTTTAGTGGTTAGCGGGAGCTATGAGCAGTTCTTC.

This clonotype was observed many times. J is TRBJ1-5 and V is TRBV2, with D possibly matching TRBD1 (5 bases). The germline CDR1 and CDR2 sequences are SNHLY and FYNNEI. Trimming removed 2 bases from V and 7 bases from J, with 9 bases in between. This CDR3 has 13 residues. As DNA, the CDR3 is TGTGCCAGCAGTGAACAGGGCGGACAGCCCCAGCATTTT. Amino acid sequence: CASSEQGGQPQHF.

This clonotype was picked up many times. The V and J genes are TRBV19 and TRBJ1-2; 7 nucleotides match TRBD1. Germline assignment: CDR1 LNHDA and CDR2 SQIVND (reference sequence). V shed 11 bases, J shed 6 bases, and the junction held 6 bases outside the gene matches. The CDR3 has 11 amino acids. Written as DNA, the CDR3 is TGTGCCGGCAGACAGGGAAATGGCTACACCTTC. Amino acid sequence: CAGRQGNGYTF.

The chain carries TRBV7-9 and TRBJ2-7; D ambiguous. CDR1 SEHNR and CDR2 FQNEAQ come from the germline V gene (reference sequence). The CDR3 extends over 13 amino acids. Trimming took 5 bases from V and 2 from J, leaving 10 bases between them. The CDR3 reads CASSQLTTYEQYF. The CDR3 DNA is TGTGCCAGCAGCCAATTGACCACCTACGAGCAGTACTTC.

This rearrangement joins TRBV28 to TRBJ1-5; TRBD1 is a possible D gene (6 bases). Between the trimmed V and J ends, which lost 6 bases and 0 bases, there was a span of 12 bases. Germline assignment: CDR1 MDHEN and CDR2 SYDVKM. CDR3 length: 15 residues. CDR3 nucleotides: TGTGCCAGCAGCCGGGGGCAGATTAGCAATCAGCCCCAGCATTTT. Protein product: CASSRGQISNQPQHF.

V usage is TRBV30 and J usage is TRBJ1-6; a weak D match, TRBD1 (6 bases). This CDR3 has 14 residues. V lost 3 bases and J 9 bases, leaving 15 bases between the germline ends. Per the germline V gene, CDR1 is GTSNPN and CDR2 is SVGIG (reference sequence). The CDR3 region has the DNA TGTGCCTGGAGGGAACAGGGAAGAAGTTCACCCCTCCACTTT. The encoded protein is CAWREQGRSSPLHF.

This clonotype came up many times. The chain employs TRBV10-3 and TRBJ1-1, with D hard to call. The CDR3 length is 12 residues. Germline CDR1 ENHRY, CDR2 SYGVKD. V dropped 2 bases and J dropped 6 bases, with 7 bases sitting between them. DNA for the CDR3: TGTGCCATCAGTGAGCTGGGAGCTGAAGCTTTCTTT. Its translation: CAISELGAEAFF.

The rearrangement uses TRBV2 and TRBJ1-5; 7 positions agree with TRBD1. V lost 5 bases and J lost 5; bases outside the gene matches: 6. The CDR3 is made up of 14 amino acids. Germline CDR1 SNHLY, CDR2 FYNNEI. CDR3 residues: CASSLGQEDQPQHF. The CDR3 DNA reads TGTGCCAGCAGTCTTGGACAGGAGGATCAGCCCCAGCATTTT.

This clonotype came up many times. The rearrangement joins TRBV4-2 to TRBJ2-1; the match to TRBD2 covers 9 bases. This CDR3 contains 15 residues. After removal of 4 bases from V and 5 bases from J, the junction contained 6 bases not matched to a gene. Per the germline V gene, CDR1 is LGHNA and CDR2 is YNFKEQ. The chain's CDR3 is CASSLSGSKNNEQFF. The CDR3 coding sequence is TGTGCCAGCAGCCTTAGCGGGAGTAAAAACAATGAGCAGTTCTTC.

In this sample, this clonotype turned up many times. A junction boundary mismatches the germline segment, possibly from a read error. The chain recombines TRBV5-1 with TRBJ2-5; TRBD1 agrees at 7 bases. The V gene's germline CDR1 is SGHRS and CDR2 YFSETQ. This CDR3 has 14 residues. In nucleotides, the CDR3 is TGCGCCAGCAGCGACGGACAGGCCCAAGGGACCCAGTACTTC. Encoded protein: CASSDGQAQGTQYF.